This entry lists 14 T cell receptor beta chains sequenced from one sample in a study of T cells in Graves' hyperthyroidism and ophthalmopathy. Amplification of TCR beta CDR3 regions was performed using RNA transcripts as template. A set of HTBI primers served as the primers for a first-round RT-PCR of the TCR CDR3. MiXCR, run by TCRdb on the multiplex PCR reads, gives a single entry per CDR3 protein. Of 300,000 to 450,000 distinct CDR3 sequences listed, about 13% are singletons. The sequenced sample was blood. Receptor source: a man in his thirties or forties with Graves' hyperthyroidism that later progressed to Graves' ophthalmopathy.

This clonotype was detected ten times or more. The rearrangement joins TRBV5-1 to TRBJ2-7; TRBD1 aligns across 7 bases. The CDR3 has 14 amino acids. The germline CDR1 and CDR2 sequences are SGHRS and YFSETQ. Unmatched junction bases numbered 3, after V lost 0 bases and J lost 3 bases. CDR3 region: CASSLEGAFYEQYF. The CDR3 nucleotides read TGCGCCAGCAGCTTGGAGGGGGCCTTCTACGAGCAGTACTTC.

A few counts support this clonotype. The chain employs TRBV7-9 and TRBJ2-2; TRBD2 agrees at 8 bases. J lost 0 bases, V lost 4 bases, and 13 bases had no gene match. Germline CDR1 is SEHNR and CDR2 is FQNEAQ (reference sequence). The CDR3 consists of 19 residues. This CDR3 is CASSYGGMKRGTNTGELFF. The CDR3 DNA reads TGTGCCAGCAGCTATGGGGGTATGAAGCGGGGGACGAACACCGGGGAGCTGTTTTTT.

V is TRBV30 and J is TRBJ2-7; tentative D call: TRBD2 (5 bases). The CDR3 runs 12 residues. Germline loops: CDR1 GTSNPN, CDR2 SVGIG (reference sequence). V was trimmed by 5 bases and J by 3 bases, leaving 11 bases between them. CDR3 in amino acids: CAWEKRDYEQYF. The CDR3 DNA follows: TGTGCCTGGGAAAAACGGGACTACGAGCAGTACTTC.

This clonotype has only one observation. This chain links TRBV6-1 with TRBJ1-4; 7 bases agree with TRBD1. The CDR3 contains 13 residues. The germline CDR1 and CDR2 sequences are MNHNS and SASEGT. The V segment lost 7 bases and the J segment 7 bases; nucleotides outside the gene matches: 6. For the CDR3, the DNA is TGTGCCAGCACGGGACAGCATACTGAAAAACTGTTTTTT. Protein product: CASTGQHTEKLFF.

This clonotype occurred many times. This chain uses TRBV7-2 with TRBJ2-3, with D tentatively TRBD2 (6 bases). The V gene lost 4 bases and the J gene lost 5 bases, with 13 bases spanning the gap. CDR1 is SGHTA, CDR2 FQGNSA, per germline. CDR3 size: 14 residues. The CDR3 protein is CASSSSSAGDTQYF. Written as DNA, the CDR3 is TGTGCCAGCAGCTCCTCTAGCGCCGGAGATACGCAGTATTTT.

The chain recombines TRBV12-3 or TRBV12-4 with TRBJ2-7; 10 nucleotides match TRBD1. The CDR3 totals 15 residues. V was clipped by 6 bases and J by 1 base; unmatched bases: 6. The CDR3 nucleotides read TGTGCCAGCAGGAGGGACAGGGGATTTTCCTACGAGCAGTACTTC. Translation: CASRRDRGFSYEQYF.

The chain couples TRBV2 to TRBJ1-4; D is unclear. The germline V and J ends were trimmed by 7 bases and 4 bases, with 16 bases remaining between them. Germline loops: CDR1 SNHLY, CDR2 FYNNEI. The CDR3 is 15 residues long. CDR3 DNA: TGTGCCAGCAACCTCAATTATCCAATTAATGAAAAACTGTTTTTT. Protein: CASNLNYPINEKLFF.

The gene calls are TRBV6-1 and TRBJ1-1, with D hard to call. From germline, CDR1 is MNHNS and CDR2 SASEGT. The CDR3 runs to 16 residues. V was cut by 2 bases and J by 2 bases, with 15 bases left in between. The CDR3 region has the DNA TGTGCCAGCAGTGAATGGGCAGGCCGGGGAAACACTGAAGCTTTCTTT. It encodes CASSEWAGRGNTEAFF.

This clonotype was counted many times. V usage is TRBV6-1 and J usage is TRBJ2-7; perhaps TRBD2 as D (6 bases). V was clipped by 7 bases and J by 0 bases, with 13 bases between them. From germline, CDR1 is MNHNS and CDR2 SASEGT. This CDR3 contains 14 residues. CDR3 nucleotides: TGTGCCAGCAAGAGGGAGGAAGGCTCCTACGAGCAGTACTTC. It codes for CASKREEGSYEQYF.

V usage is TRBV7-2 and J usage is TRBJ2-3; D call uncertain. Trimming shortened V by 5 bases and J by 2 bases, and 11 bases separated the two germline ends. Germline lookup yields CDR1 SGHTA and CDR2 FQGNSA. The CDR3 loop spans 14 amino acids. The CDR3, as DNA: TGTGCCAGCAGCCCCTTTACAATCACAGATACGCAGTATTTT. Residues: CASSPFTITDTQYF.

This clonotype was observed at least ten times. This rearrangement joins TRBV2 to TRBJ2-7; D unclear. With 2 bases removed from V and 3 bases from J, the gap between germline ends came to 11 bases. The CDR3 totals 14 residues. Germline V gives CDR1 SNHLY, CDR2 FYNNEI. The CDR3 is CASSESQVYYEQYF. The CDR3, as DNA: TGTGCCAGCAGTGAATCGCAGGTGTACTACGAGCAGTACTTC.

This clonotype was recorded a few times. In DNA, the CDR3 is TGTGCCTGGGACAGGGGGAATCAGCCCCAGCATTTT. Protein sequence: CAWDRGNQPQHF. This rearrangement joins TRBV30 to TRBJ1-5; 9 positions match TRBD1. The CDR3 covers 12 residues. The V and J ends lost 5 bases and 4 bases, in that order; junction bases with no gene match: 0. Germline V gene sequence: CDR1 GTSNPN, CDR2 SVGIG (reference sequence).

This clonotype was counted many times. The chain recombines TRBV28 with TRBJ1-3; D is possibly TRBD1 (5 bases). V shed 4 bases and J shed 4 bases, with 14 bases lying between them. Germline V gene lookup returns CDR1 MDHEN and CDR2 SYDVKM. The CDR3 spans 15 residues. The chain's CDR3 is CASSSRTPKGNTIYF. The CDR3 DNA reads TGTGCCAGCAGTTCCAGGACACCCAAAGGAAACACCATATATTTT.

The sample holds a few counts of this clonotype. This chain uses TRBV5-4 with TRBJ2-1; 9 nucleotides align to TRBD1. CDR3 size: 15 residues. Germline lookup yields CDR1 SGHNT and CDR2 YYREEE (reference sequence). Trimming removed 4 bases from V and 4 bases from J; junction bases left unmatched: 6. This CDR3 is CASSNGQGIYNEQFF. For the CDR3, the DNA is TGTGCCAGCAGCAATGGACAGGGGATTTACAATGAGCAGTTCTTC.